The 14 T cell receptor beta chains reported below all come from one sample, sequenced in a study of T cell responses to AZD1222 COVID-19 vaccine. The assay was immunoSEQ multiplex PCR, and TCRdb's table has in-frame clones only and misses some. Of about 100,000 clones detected, around 96% appear once; the ten largest clones hold roughly 2.2%. The source material was peripheral blood, sampled on day 0 of AZD1222 vaccination. The receptor source for this set is an adult in good health.

The genes are TRBV28 and TRBJ1-1; D gene unclear. This CDR3 is 15 amino acids long. Germline V lookup: CDR1 MDHEN, CDR2 SYDVKM. Trimming shortened V by 5 bases and J by 4 bases, and 17 bases separated the two germline ends. The CDR3 DNA is TGTGCCAGCAGTCCCTCACACGCAGGCGTCACTGAAGCTTTCTTT. This translates into CASSPSHAGVTEAFF.

The chain has TRBV7-9 and TRBJ2-7, with D possibly matching TRBD1 (5 bases). V lost 3 bases and J lost 5, with 11 bases in between. This CDR3 spans 13 amino acids. Germline V gene lookup returns CDR1 SEHNR and CDR2 FQNEAQ (reference sequence). The CDR3 reads CASSLSQGDEQYF. The CDR3 nucleotides are TGTGCCAGCAGCTTGTCCCAGGGCGACGAGCAGTACTTC. The full variable domain, completed using reference TRBV7-9 and TRBJ2-7, is DTGVSQNPRHKITKRGQNVTFRCDPISEHNRLYWYRQTLGQGPEFLTYFQNEAQLEKSRLLSDRFSAERPKGSFSTLEIQRTEQGDSAMYLCASSLSQGDEQYFGPGTRLTVT.

The chain couples TRBV7-3 to TRBJ1-2; 7 bases are shared with TRBD1. CDR3 length: 15 residues. From germline, CDR1 is SGHTA and CDR2 FQGTGA. Losses at the gene ends were 2 bases for V and 4 bases for J; bases not matched to a gene: 7. CDR3 loop: CASSLGTGTVYGYTF. CDR3 DNA: TGTGCCAGCAGCTTAGGGACCGGGACAGTCTATGGCTACACCTTC.

The chain couples TRBV19 to TRBJ1-3; D perhaps matches TRBD1 (6 bases). Germline values: CDR1 LNHDA, CDR2 SQIVND (reference sequence). This CDR3 is built from 14 residues. V lost 8 bases to trimming and J lost 4 bases, with 15 bases between them. The CDR3 protein is CASWGAGAGNTIYF. For the CDR3, the DNA is TGTGCCAGTTGGGGAGCGGGGGCCGGAAACACCATATATTTT.

This sequence joins TRBV9 and TRBJ1-1, with D uncertain. Germline lookup yields CDR1 SGDLS and CDR2 YYNGEE. The ends were cut back, 0 bases at V and 1 base at J, with 13 bases in the middle. CDR3 length: 16 amino acids. The CDR3 is CASSVESVGPNTEAFF. In nucleotides, the CDR3 is TGTGCCAGCAGCGTAGAAAGTGTCGGCCCGAACACTGAAGCTTTCTTT.

The chain couples TRBV15 to TRBJ1-1; perhaps TRBD1 as D (5 bases). Looked up from germline, CDR1 is LNHNV and CDR2 is YYDKDF (reference sequence). V was shortened by 3 bases and J by 1 base, with 12 bases between the two germline ends. The CDR3 sequence is 15 residues long. The CDR3 coding sequence is TGTGCCACCAGCAGTTTAACAGGTGCGAACACTGAAGCTTTCTTT. Residues: CATSSLTGANTEAFF. Filled out from reference TRBV15 and TRBJ1-1, the complete variable domain reads DAMVIQNPRYQVTQFGKPVTLSCSQTLNHNVMYWYQQKSSQAPKLLFHYYDKDFNNEADTPDNFQSRRPNTSFCFLDIRSPGLGDTAMYLCATSSLTGANTEAFFGQGTRLTVV.

This chain uses TRBV7-9 with TRBJ2-7; a weak D match, TRBD2 (7 bases). The CDR3 covers 14 residues. From germline, CDR1 is SEHNR and CDR2 FQNEAQ (reference sequence). V dropped 5 bases and J dropped 5 bases, with 16 bases sitting between them. The CDR3 sequence is CASSRSGNRDEQYF. CDR3 coding DNA: TGTGCCAGCAGCCGAAGCGGGAACAGGGACGAGCAGTACTTC. The variable domain in full, with the rest retrieved from reference TRBV7-9 and TRBJ2-7, is DTGVSQNPRHKITKRGQNVTFRCDPISEHNRLYWYRQTLGQGPEFLTYFQNEAQLEKSRLLSDRFSAERPKGSFSTLEIQRTEQGDSAMYLCASSRSGNRDEQYFGPGTRLTVT.

The CDR3 nucleotides read TGCGCCAGCAGCCATCCCCTGGGGTACACCTTC. Its translation: CASSHPLGYTF. The chain combines TRBV4-1 with TRBJ1-2; no reliable D call. The germline V and J ends were trimmed by 3 bases and 11 bases, with 10 bases remaining between them. CDR1 is MGHRA, CDR2 YSYEKL, per germline. The CDR3 extends over 11 amino acids.

The chain is built from TRBV7-9 and TRBJ2-5, with D tentatively TRBD1 (6 bases). V lost 5 bases, J lost 2 bases, and 15 bases lay in between. In germline, CDR1 is SEHNR, CDR2 FQNEAQ (reference sequence). The CDR3 runs 15 residues. The CDR3 coding sequence is TGTGCCAGCAGCCTCCAGGGGTGGGAACAAGAGACCCAGTACTTC. This gives the protein CASSLQGWEQETQYF.

The DNA of the CDR3 is TGCGCCAGCAGCTTGGACGGGTATTCACCCCTCCACTTT. Its protein is CASSLDGYSPLHF. This rearrangement joins TRBV5-1 to TRBJ1-6; D is unresolved. V lost 0 bases and J 8 bases, leaving 6 bases between the germline ends. This CDR3 has 13 amino acids. CDR1 SGHRS and CDR2 YFSETQ come from the germline V gene.

This clone was seen a single time. The V gene is TRBV2, the J gene TRBJ1-2; maybe TRBD1 (5 bases). Per the germline V gene, CDR1 is SNHLY and CDR2 is FYNNEI. The V end was cut by 5 bases, the J end by 0 bases, with 10 bases between. The CDR3 is 14 residues long. The CDR3 region is CASSYRMSNYGYTF. The CDR3, as DNA: TGTGCCAGCAGTTACAGGATGTCTAACTATGGCTACACCTTC.

The rearrangement links TRBV2 to TRBJ2-2, with D possibly TRBD1 on 6 matching bases. The CDR3 runs to 14 residues. Germline V gives CDR1 SNHLY, CDR2 FYNNEI. Trimming shortened V by 6 bases and J by 5 bases, and 13 bases separated the two germline ends. CDR3 residues: CASRNRELTGELFF. CDR3 nucleotides: TGTGCCAGCAGAAACAGGGAGTTGACCGGGGAGCTGTTTTTT.

The rearrangement joins TRBV7-9 to TRBJ2-7, with a weak D call TRBD2 (6 bases). CDR1 and CDR2 from the germline V gene are SEHNR and FQNEAQ (reference sequence). The CDR3 runs to 12 residues. The V end was cut by 5 bases, the J end by 7 bases, with 12 bases between. The CDR3: CASSGGTGEQYF. CDR3 DNA: TGTGCCAGCAGCGGGGGGACGGGGGAGCAGTACTTC.

The chain uses TRBV3-1 (or the pseudogene TRBV3-2) and TRBJ1-2; 8 nucleotides align to TRBD1. With V trimmed by 3 bases and J by 4 bases, 7 bases remained unmatched. Germline V lookup: CDR1 LGHDT, CDR2 YNNKEL (reference sequence). The CDR3 loop spans 15 amino acids. The CDR3 DNA reads TGTGCCAGCAGCCACCGCAGGACAGGGCCCTATGGCTACACCTTC. It specifies CASSHRRTGPYGYTF.